The clone carrying this TCR beta chain was seen once. Its antigen is as yet unknown. The sample belongs to a study of cytotoxic CD8 clonotypes in ibrutinib-treated CLL. Study context: A mean of around 260,000 productive templates and approximately 85,000 productive rearrangements was obtained per sample. Broader study findings: Baseline levels of clonality went above those of age-matched healthy donors and moved with circulating CD8+ T-cell counts.

V trimming: 8 bases; J trimming: 4 bases; junction bases outside the gene matches: 1. From germline, CDR1 is ENHRY and CDR2 SYGVKD. The CDR3 is 14 residues long. The targeted sequencing depth was 1 in 200,000 to 1 in 1 million T cells. The table came from immunoSEQ multiplex PCR; TCRdb's copy has only in-frame clones and leaves some out. The table has 250,000 to 350,000 clones, approximately 76% seen once. Library input was around 1.9 micrograms of DNA from cryopreserved PBMCs. Sequenced here: PBMCs, sampled at disease progression, from a patient treated with ibrutinib. The TCR comes from a human donor with chronic lymphocytic leukemia. This sequence joins TRBV10-3 and TRBJ2-2; 13 bases map to TRBD2. In nucleotides, the CDR3 is TGTGCCATCGGACTAGCGGGAGCCACCGGGGAGCTGTTTTTT. This translates into CAIGLAGATGELFF.